A selection of T cell receptor beta chains follows, all from one sample in a study of CXCR3-negative and CXCR3-positive naive CD8 T cells. TCRdb re-called the 5' RACE reads and shows each CDR3 protein once, DNA omitted. The listing contains 100,000 to 150,000 distinct CDR3 sequences. The sample consisted of naive CXCR3- CD8+ T cells from blood. Receptor source: a human donor in good health. Some clones in this sample may be carry-over from other donors' samples. The CDR3 runs from the conserved cysteine through the conserved F or W.

TRBJ2-7 | TRBV20-1 | 13 | CSARDRVGAEQYF
TRBJ2-2 | TRBV9 | 18 | CASSVPHSGETNTGELFF
TRBJ1-3 | TRBV2 | 12 | CASRGSGNTIYF
TRBJ2-1 | TRBV27 | 14 | CASSLGLALNEQFF
TRBJ2-1 | TRBV18 | 16 | CASSRQVAGGHNEQFF
TRBJ1-2 | TRBV7-9 | 16 | CASSLRGQEIFYGYTF
TRBJ2-1 | TRBV9 | 12 | CASSVAGAEQFF
TRBJ1-2 | TRBV4-1 | 16 | CASSQVAGTFGYGYTF
TRBJ1-4 | TRBV7-9 | 14 | CASSSTSDGEKLFF
TRBJ1-1 | TRBV6-2/TRBV6-3 | 11 | CASLENTEAFF
TRBJ2-1 | TRBV12-3/TRBV12-4 | 13 | CASSWGGPNEQFF
TRBJ2-7 | TRBV29-1 | 14 | CSVVSLQGAYEQYF
TRBJ1-2 | TRBV13 | 15 | CASSPTGTGKFGYTF
TRBJ2-7 | TRBV28 | 13 | CASSLDSSYEQYF
TRBJ2-2 | TRBV4-3 | 13 | CASSQVRDGELFF
TRBJ2-7 | TRBV2 | 14 | CASTPPDSGYEQYF
TRBJ1-1 | TRBV5-1 | 11 | CASSWGHEAFF
TRBJ2-2 | TRBV20-1 | 13 | CSARRPNTGELFF
TRBJ2-1 | TRBV7-8 | 15 | CASSRGTSGLSEQFF
TRBJ1-2 | TRBV7-9 | 15 | CASRPPGPVNMGYTF
TRBJ1-5 | TRBV27 | 14 | CASSQTGLNQPQHF
TRBJ1-1 | TRBV12-3/TRBV12-4 | 11 | CASSQSTEAFF
TRBJ1-2 | TRBV27 | 14 | CASSDRGANYGYTF
TRBJ2-1 | TRBV15 | 12 | CATSRANNEQFF
TRBJ2-7 | TRBV28 | 15 | CASSFRGTFSYEQYF
TRBJ2-7 | TRBV28 | 16 | CASSFAMDSNSYEQYF
TRBJ2-1 | TRBV6-2/TRBV6-3 | 13 | CASSYLDYNEQFF
TRBJ2-5 | TRBV29-1 | 14 | CSPWIAGPLGTQYF
TRBJ1-2 | TRBV19 | 15 | CASSPGTGVGYGYTF
TRBJ2-7 | TRBV5-1 | 14 | CASSPGHNSYEQYF
TRBJ2-3 | TRBV29-1 | 14 | CSIPGQGFTDTQYF
TRBJ2-5 | TRBV3-1 | 13 | CASSFGSEETQYF
TRBJ2-5 | TRBV2 | 15 | CASTLTETVQETQYF
TRBJ2-7 | TRBV7-7 | 15 | CASSLGTGGNYEQYF
TRBJ2-7 | TRBV29-1 | 13 | CSVQVLAGTEQYF
TRBJ2-7 | TRBV12-3/TRBV12-4 | 16 | CASSTRQGHLTYEQYF
TRBJ2-7 | TRBV7-9 | 12 | CASSLSPSEQYF
TRBJ2-5 | TRBV28 | 17 | CASSSLAGGSSGGTQYF
TRBJ2-3 | TRBV5-6 | 16 | CASSLEGGRATDTQYF
TRBJ2-1 | TRBV28 | 14 | CASSLLGSYNEQFF